This T cell receptor beta chain was retrieved from a study of cytomegalovirus exposure and HLA in healthy donors. Study-level background: A data release that came early held 75 million to 85 million unique TCRs from HLA-typed donors.

Trimming pared 4 bases from V and 5 bases from J, leaving 13 bases between. This CDR3 spans 14 amino acids. Germline V gives CDR1 SGHVS, CDR2 FQNEAQ. 60 Vbeta and 13 Jbeta primers were used in PCR. The repertoire was sequenced with immunoSEQ multiplex PCR; TCRdb's copy has only in-frame clones and lacks some. The data hold roughly 150,000 clones, with around 80% observed a single time. It was healthy bone marrow donors who served as donors. Overall study findings and caveats: Associated with cytomegalovirus, according to the listing, were approximately 160 TCR beta chains. A later analysis linked a missense variant in DCLRE1C to the trimming of TCR beta V and J genes.

Of note for this clone: Its target is not known.

The TCR comes from a woman aged 40 to 50 in good health and CMV-seropositive. Sequenced input: PBMCs. The genes are TRBV7-8 and TRBJ2-3; D is undetermined. This CDR3 reads CASSYSSRLDTQYF. CDR3 sequence (DNA): TGTGCCAGCAGCTATAGCTCGAGGTTAGATACGCAGTATTTT. Combining the CDR3 with reference TRBV7-8 and TRBJ2-3 gives the whole variable domain GAGVSQSPRYKVAKRGQDVALRCDPISGHVSLFWYQQALGQGPEFLTYFQNEAQLDKSGLPSDRFFAERPEGSVSTLKIQRTQQEDSAVYLCASSYSSRLDTQYFGPGTRLTVL.